This T cell receptor beta chain was captured by sequencing in a study of read filtering for tumor transcriptome and immune sequencing. At the level of the study: Revised staging placed eight or nine patients in R-ISS I, about 17 in II, roughly 7 in III.

Molecular barcoded adaptors covering alpha/delta and beta/gamma chains were used on roughly 400 ng RNA. TCRdb called the reads again in MiXCR, with one record for every CDR3 protein. The sample holds 93,000 or so distinct CDR3 sequences, around a fifth seen once. V was trimmed by 6 bases and J by 1 base, leaving 14 bases between them. Looked up from germline, CDR1 is SGDLS and CDR2 is YYNGEE. The length of the CDR3 is 15 residues. This clonotype was recorded at least ten times. The chain combines TRBV9 with TRBJ1-3; unclear D gene. The clonotype originates from a donor older than 35 with multiple myeloma. The sequenced material came from a population of CD138-negative cells sorted from bone marrow. CDR3 protein: CASTKGTGSGNTIYF. DNA of the CDR3: TGTGCCAGCACCAAGGGTACTGGGTCTGGAAACACCATATATTTT.